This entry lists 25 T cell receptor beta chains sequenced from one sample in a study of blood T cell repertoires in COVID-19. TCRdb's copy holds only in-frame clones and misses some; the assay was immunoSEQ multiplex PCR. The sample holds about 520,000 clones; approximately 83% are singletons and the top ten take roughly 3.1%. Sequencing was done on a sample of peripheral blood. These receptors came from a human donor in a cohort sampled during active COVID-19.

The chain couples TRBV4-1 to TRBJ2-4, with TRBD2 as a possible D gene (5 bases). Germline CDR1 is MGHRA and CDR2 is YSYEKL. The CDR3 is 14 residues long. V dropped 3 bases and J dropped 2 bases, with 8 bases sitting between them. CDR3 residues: CASSQSGTKNIQYF. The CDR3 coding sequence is TGCGCCAGCAGCCAGTCGGGGACCAAAAACATTCAGTACTTC.

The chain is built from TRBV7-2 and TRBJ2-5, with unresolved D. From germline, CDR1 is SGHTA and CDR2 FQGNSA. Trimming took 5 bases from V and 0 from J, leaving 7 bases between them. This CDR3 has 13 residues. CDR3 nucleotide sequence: TGTGCCAGCAGCGTTGCGTACCAAGAGACCCAGTACTTC. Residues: CASSVAYQETQYF.

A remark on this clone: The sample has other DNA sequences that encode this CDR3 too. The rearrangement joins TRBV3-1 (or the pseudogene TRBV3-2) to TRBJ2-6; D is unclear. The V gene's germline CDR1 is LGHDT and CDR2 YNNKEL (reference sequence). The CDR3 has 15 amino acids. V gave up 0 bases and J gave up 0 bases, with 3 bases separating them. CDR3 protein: CASSQDSSGANVLTF. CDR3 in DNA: TGTGCCAGCAGCCAAGATAGCTCTGGGGCCAACGTCCTGACTTTC.

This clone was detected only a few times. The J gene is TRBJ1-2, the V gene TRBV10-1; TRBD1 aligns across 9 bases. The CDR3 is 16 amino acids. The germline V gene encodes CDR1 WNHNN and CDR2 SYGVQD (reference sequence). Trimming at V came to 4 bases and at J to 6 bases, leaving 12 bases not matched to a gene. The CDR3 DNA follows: TGCGCCAGCAGTGGGGGGACAGGGCCGGCTTTTAATGGCTACACCTTC. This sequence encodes CASSGGTGPAFNGYTF.

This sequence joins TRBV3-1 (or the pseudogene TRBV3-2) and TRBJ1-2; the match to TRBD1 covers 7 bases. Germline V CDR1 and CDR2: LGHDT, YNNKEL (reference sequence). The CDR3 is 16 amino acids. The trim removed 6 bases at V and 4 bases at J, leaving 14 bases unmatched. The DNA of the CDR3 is TGTGCCAGCAGAAAATCTTCGGAGGGACAGCTCTATGGCTACACCTTC. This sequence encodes CASRKSSEGQLYGYTF.

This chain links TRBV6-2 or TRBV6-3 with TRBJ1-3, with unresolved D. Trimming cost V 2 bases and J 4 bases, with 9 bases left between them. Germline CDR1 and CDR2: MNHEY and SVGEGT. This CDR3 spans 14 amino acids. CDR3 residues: CASSYAGYGNTIYF. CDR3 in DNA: TGTGCCAGCAGTTACGCGGGGTACGGAAACACCATATATTTT.

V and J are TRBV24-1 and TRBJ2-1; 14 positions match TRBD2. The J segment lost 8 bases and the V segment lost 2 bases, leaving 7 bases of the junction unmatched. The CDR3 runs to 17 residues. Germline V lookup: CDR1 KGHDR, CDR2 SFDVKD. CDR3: CATSDSGTSGRMHEQFF. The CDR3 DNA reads TGTGCCACCAGTGATTCTGGGACTAGCGGGAGAATGCATGAGCAGTTCTTC.

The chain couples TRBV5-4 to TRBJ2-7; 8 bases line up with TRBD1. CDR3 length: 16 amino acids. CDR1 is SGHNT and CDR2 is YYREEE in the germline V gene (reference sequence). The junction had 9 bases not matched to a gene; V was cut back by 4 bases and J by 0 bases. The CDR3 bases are TGTGCCAGCAGCCGAACAGGGGGGTTGGGCTCCTACGAGCAGTACTTC. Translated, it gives CASSRTGGLGSYEQYF.

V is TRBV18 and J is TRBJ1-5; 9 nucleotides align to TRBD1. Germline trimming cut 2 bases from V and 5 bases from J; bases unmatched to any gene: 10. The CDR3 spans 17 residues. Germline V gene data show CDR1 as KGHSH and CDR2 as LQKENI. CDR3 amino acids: CASSPSRPQGAYQPQHF. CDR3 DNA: TGTGCCAGCTCACCATCGCGGCCACAGGGGGCGTATCAGCCCCAGCATTTT.

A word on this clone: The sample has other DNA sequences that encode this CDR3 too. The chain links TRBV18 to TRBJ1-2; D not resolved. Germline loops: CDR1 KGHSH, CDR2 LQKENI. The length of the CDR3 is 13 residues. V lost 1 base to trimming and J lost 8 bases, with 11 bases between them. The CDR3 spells CASSPRTGEGYTF. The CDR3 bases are TGTGCCAGCTCACCACGTACCGGAGAGGGCTACACCTTC.

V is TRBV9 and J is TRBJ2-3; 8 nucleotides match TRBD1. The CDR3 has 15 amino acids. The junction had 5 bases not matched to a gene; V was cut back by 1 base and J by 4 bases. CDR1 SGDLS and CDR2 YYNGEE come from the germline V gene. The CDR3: CASSVSGQAADTQYF. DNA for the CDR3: TGTGCCAGCAGCGTATCGGGACAGGCGGCAGATACGCAGTATTTT.

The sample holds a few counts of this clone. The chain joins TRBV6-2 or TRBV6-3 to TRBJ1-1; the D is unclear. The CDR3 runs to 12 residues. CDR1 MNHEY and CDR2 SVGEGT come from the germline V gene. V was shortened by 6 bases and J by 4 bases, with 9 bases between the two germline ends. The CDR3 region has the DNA TGTGCCAGCAGCAACCGGGGCACTGAAGCTTTCTTT. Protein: CASSNRGTEAFF.

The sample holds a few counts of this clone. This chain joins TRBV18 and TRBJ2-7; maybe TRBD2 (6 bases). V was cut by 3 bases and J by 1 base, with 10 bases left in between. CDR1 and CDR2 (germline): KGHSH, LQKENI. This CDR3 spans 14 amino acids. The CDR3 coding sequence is TGTGCCAGCTCACCGTACGGGGGTTCCTACGAGCAGTACTTC. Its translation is CASSPYGGSYEQYF.

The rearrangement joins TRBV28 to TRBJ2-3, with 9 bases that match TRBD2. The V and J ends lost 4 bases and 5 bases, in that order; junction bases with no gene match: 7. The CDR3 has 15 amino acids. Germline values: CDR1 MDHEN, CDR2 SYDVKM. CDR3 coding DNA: TGTGCCAGCAGTTATAGCGGGAGTAGCGGAGATACGCAGTATTTT. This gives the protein CASSYSGSSGDTQYF.

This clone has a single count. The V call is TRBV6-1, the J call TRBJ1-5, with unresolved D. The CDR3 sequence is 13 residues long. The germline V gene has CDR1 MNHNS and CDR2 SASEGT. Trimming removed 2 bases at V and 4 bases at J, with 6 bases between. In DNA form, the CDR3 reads TGTGCCAGCAGTGAACCCGGGAATCAGCCCCAGCATTTT. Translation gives CASSEPGNQPQHF.

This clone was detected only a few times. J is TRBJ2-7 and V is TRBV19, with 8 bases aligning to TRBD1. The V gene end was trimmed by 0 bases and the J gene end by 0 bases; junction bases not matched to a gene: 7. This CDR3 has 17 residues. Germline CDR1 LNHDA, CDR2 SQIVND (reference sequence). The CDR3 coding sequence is TGTGCCAGTAGTATAGACCCTAGGACAGGGTTCTCCTACGAGCAGTACTTC. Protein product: CASSIDPRTGFSYEQYF.

This CDR3 is CASSLAGREQYF. The CDR3 DNA follows: TGTGCCAGCAGCTTAGCGGGGCGGGAGCAGTACTTC. The V and J genes are TRBV7-2 and TRBJ2-7, with D tentatively TRBD1 (5 bases). CDR3 length equals 12 residues. Germline loops: CDR1 SGHTA, CDR2 FQGNSA. V was trimmed by 0 bases and J by 7 bases, leaving 7 bases between them.

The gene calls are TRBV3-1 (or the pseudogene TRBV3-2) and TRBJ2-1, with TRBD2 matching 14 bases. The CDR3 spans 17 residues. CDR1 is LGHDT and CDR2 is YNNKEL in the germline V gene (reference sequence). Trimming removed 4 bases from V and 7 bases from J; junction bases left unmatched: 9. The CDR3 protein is CASSPNRLAGGDNEQFF. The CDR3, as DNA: TGTGCCAGCAGCCCAAATCGACTAGCGGGAGGGGATAATGAGCAGTTCTTC.

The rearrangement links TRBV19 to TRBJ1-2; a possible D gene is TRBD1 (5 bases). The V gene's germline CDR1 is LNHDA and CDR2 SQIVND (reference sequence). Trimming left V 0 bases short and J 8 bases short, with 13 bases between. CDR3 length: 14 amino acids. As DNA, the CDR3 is TGTGCCAGTAGTATAGAAGGGGTCGGTCGGGGCTACACCTTC. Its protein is CASSIEGVGRGYTF.

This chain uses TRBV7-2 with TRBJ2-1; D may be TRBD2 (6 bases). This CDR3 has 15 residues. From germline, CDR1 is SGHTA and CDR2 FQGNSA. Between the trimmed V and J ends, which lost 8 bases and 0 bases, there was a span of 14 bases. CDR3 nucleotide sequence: TGTGCCAGCGGGAGGTCCCCTGGCTCCTACAATGAGCAGTTCTTC. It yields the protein CASGRSPGSYNEQFF.

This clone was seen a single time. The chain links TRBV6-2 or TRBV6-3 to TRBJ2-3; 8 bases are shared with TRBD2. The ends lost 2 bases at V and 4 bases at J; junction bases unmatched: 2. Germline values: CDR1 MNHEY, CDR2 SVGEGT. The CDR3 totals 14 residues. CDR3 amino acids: CASSYSGSPDTQYF. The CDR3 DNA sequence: TGTGCCAGCAGTTACAGCGGGAGCCCAGATACGCAGTATTTT.

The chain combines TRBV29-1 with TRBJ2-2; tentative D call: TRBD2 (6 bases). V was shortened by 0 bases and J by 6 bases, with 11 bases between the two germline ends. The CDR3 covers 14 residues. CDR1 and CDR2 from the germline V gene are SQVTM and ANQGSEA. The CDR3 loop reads CSVEDPLASGELFF. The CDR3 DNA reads TGCAGCGTTGAAGATCCACTAGCTTCCGGGGAGCTGTTTTTT.

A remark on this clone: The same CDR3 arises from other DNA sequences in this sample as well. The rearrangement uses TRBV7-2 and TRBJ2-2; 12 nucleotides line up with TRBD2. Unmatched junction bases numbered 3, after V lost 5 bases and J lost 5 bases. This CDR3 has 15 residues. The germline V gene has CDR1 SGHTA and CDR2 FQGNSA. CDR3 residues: CASSPTSGRTGELFF. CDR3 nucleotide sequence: TGTGCCAGCAGCCCCACTAGCGGGAGGACCGGGGAGCTGTTTTTT.

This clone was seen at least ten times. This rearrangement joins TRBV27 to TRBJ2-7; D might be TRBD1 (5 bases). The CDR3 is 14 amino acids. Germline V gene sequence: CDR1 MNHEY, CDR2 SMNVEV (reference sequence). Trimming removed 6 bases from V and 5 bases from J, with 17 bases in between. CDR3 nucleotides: TGTGCCAGCAGCACCTATAAGGGGTGGAACGAGCAGTACTTC. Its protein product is CASSTYKGWNEQYF.

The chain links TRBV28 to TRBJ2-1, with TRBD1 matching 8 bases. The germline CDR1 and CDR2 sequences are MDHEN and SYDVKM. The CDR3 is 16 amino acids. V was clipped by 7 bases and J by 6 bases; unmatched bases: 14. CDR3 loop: CASTHPRDRRLNEQFF. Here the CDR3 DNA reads TGTGCCAGCACCCACCCCCGGGACAGGAGGCTCAATGAGCAGTTCTTC.